The 17 T cell receptor beta chains given below trace back to one sample, sequenced in a study of OX40 agonist ivuxolimab in advanced cancers. The table came from immunoSEQ multiplex PCR; TCRdb's copy has only in-frame clones and leaves some out. The sample lists around 64,000 clones; about 90% were seen once. The input for sequencing was CD4+ or CD8+ T cells sorted from blood, taken in a trial of the OX40 agonist ivuxolimab. The receptors originated from an adult with an advanced solid tumor such as melanoma, head and neck, liver or kidney cancer.

V and J are TRBV6-6 and TRBJ1-5; D unclear. With 5 bases removed from V and 7 bases from J, the gap between germline ends came to 6 bases. The CDR3 has 11 amino acids. Germline V gene sequence: CDR1 MNHNY, CDR2 SVGAGI (reference sequence). The CDR3 bases are TGTGCCAGCAGTAAAGGGCAGCCCCAGCATTTT. This encodes CASSKGQPQHF.

The V and J genes are TRBV29-1 and TRBJ1-3, with TRBD1 as a possible D gene (5 bases). Deletions cut 6 bases from V and 2 bases from J, with 17 bases between. The CDR3 has 15 amino acids. The germline gives CDR1 SQVTM, CDR2 ANQGSEA. The CDR3 loop reads CSVVSNSGPGNTIYF. CDR3 coding DNA: TGCAGCGTGGTTTCAAATTCGGGGCCTGGAAACACCATATATTTT.

V and J are TRBV4-3 and TRBJ1-1; the D gene is possibly TRBD1 (5 bases). Per germline, CDR1 LGHNA and CDR2 YSLEER. This CDR3 has 14 residues. V shed 1 base and J shed 0 bases, with 6 bases lying between them. DNA of the CDR3: TGCGCCAGCAGCCAAGGACAGATGAACACTGAAGCTTTCTTT. As protein: CASSQGQMNTEAFF.

The V and J genes are TRBV13 and TRBJ1-2, with 7 positions matching TRBD1. CDR1 and CDR2 (germline): PRHDT, FYEKMQ (reference sequence). Trimming at V came to 4 bases and at J to 6 bases, leaving 5 bases not matched to a gene. The CDR3 length is 13 residues. CDR3 bases: TGTGCCAGCAGCTCCCCCGGGACAGATGGCTACACCTTC. Its protein is CASSSPGTDGYTF.

The chain combines TRBV6-1 with TRBJ1-2; D ambiguous. Germline assignment: CDR1 MNHNS and CDR2 SASEGT. The CDR3 covers 13 residues. V was clipped by 1 base and J by 5 bases, with 8 bases between them. The CDR3: CASSEDSFYGYTF. The CDR3 region has the DNA TGTGCCAGCAGTGAAGACAGCTTTTATGGCTACACCTTC.

The chain links TRBV7-7 to TRBJ2-5; 10 bases are shared with TRBD1. V shed 5 bases, J shed 6 bases, and the junction held 9 bases outside the gene matches. This CDR3 contains 15 residues. CDR1 and CDR2 (germline): SSHAT, FNYEAQ (reference sequence). The CDR3: CASSADRGRVKTQYF. CDR3 sequence (DNA): TGTGCCAGCAGCGCCGACAGGGGGCGCGTAAAGACCCAGTACTTC.

This chain connects TRBV11-2 to TRBJ2-1; D ambiguous. With 0 bases removed from V and 8 bases from J, the gap between germline ends came to 8 bases. CDR3 length: 13 amino acids. Germline assignment: CDR1 SGHAT and CDR2 FQNNGV. The CDR3 region has the DNA TGTGCCAGCAGCTTAGATCTTCGGTATGAGCAGTTCTTC. Encoded protein: CASSLDLRYEQFF.

V usage is TRBV28 and J usage is TRBJ1-1; the D is unclear. Germline CDR1 and CDR2: MDHEN and SYDVKM. The germline V and J ends were trimmed by 8 bases and 1 base, with 8 bases remaining between them. The CDR3 loop spans 12 amino acids. The CDR3, as DNA: TGTGCCAGCCGGACGGCGAACACTGAAGCTTTCTTT. Translating it yields CASRTANTEAFF.

V is TRBV19 and J is TRBJ1-5, with 9 bases lining up with TRBD1. V shed 7 bases, J shed 5 bases, and the junction held 12 bases outside the gene matches. Germline V gene sequence: CDR1 LNHDA, CDR2 SQIVND (reference sequence). The CDR3 length is 16 residues. CDR3 sequence reads: CASTLTGGASDQPQHF. The CDR3 DNA is TGTGCCAGTACCCTAACAGGGGGCGCATCGGATCAGCCCCAGCATTTT.

This clone was observed a single time. The rearrangement joins TRBV10-3 to TRBJ1-5; D call uncertain. From germline, CDR1 is ENHRY and CDR2 SYGVKD. CDR3 length: 14 residues. Trimming stripped 5 bases from V and 0 bases from J, with 8 bases between. The CDR3 DNA follows: TGTGCCATCAGTCCACAGTATAGCAATCAGCCCCAGCATTTT. This codes for CAISPQYSNQPQHF.

The genes are TRBV9 and TRBJ2-5; TRBD1 matches at 11 bases. The CDR3 has 18 amino acids. The germline gives CDR1 SGDLS, CDR2 YYNGEE. Trimming cost V 0 bases and J 2 bases; bases outside gene matches: 9. CDR3 amino acids: CASSVGTGGGRLQETQYF. CDR3 DNA sequence: TGTGCCAGCAGCGTAGGGACAGGGGGCGGTCGGTTGCAAGAGACCCAGTACTTC.

The genes are TRBV2 and TRBJ2-1, with TRBD2 matching 10 bases. Germline loops: CDR1 SNHLY, CDR2 FYNNEI. With 8 bases clipped from V and 4 bases from J, the junction kept 5 bases outside the gene matches. This CDR3 is 14 amino acids long. CDR3 protein: CASEERGGYNEQFF. DNA for the CDR3: TGTGCCAGCGAGGAGCGGGGGGGATACAATGAGCAGTTCTTC.

For this clone: An end of the junction does not agree with germline; a read error may underlie this. J is TRBJ2-3 and V is TRBV7-9; 12 bases are shared with TRBD2. The CDR3 is made up of 15 amino acids. Germline V gene sequence: CDR1 SEHNR, CDR2 FQNEAQ (reference sequence). CDR3 in amino acids: CASSLAGGPQDTQYF. In nucleotides, the CDR3 is TGTGCCAGCAGCCTAGCGGGGGGGCCCCAAGATACGCAGTATTTT.

A single count supports this clone. The chain couples TRBV5-1 to TRBJ1-3; TRBD1 is a possible D gene (6 bases). The V gene's germline CDR1 is SGHRS and CDR2 YFSETQ. The CDR3 totals 14 residues. Trimming left V 3 bases short and J 4 bases short, with 11 bases between. The CDR3 bases are TGCGCCAGCAGCTCCCGAGGGGGGGGAAACACCATATATTTT. It yields the protein CASSSRGGGNTIYF.

This clone showed up just once. The chain recombines TRBV27 with TRBJ2-1; the match to TRBD1 covers 11 bases. Germline lookup yields CDR1 MNHEY and CDR2 SMNVEV (reference sequence). The CDR3 extends over 15 amino acids. V lost 4 bases to trimming and J lost 6 bases; unmatched junction nucleotides: 5. CDR3 sequence (DNA): TGTGCCAGCAGTTCCGGACAGGGGGCAATCAATGAGCAGTTCTTC. Encoded protein: CASSSGQGAINEQFF.

A single count supports this clone. The chain has TRBV28 and TRBJ2-2; TRBD1 might be the D (5 bases). The CDR3 is made up of 14 amino acids. Looked up from germline, CDR1 is MDHEN and CDR2 is SYDVKM. Trimming cost V 6 bases and J 3 bases, with 11 bases left between them. The CDR3 DNA reads as TGTGCCAGCAGGTCTCGACAGTACACCGGGGAGCTGTTTTTT. Its protein is CASRSRQYTGELFF.

The genes are TRBV7-9 and TRBJ1-4; D remains unclear. Germline values: CDR1 SEHNR, CDR2 FQNEAQ (reference sequence). The CDR3 is 14 amino acids. Trimming left V 4 bases short and J 0 bases short, with 6 bases between. The CDR3 here is CASSSQSTNEKLFF. As DNA, the CDR3 is TGTGCCAGCAGCTCCCAATCAACTAATGAAAAACTGTTTTTT.